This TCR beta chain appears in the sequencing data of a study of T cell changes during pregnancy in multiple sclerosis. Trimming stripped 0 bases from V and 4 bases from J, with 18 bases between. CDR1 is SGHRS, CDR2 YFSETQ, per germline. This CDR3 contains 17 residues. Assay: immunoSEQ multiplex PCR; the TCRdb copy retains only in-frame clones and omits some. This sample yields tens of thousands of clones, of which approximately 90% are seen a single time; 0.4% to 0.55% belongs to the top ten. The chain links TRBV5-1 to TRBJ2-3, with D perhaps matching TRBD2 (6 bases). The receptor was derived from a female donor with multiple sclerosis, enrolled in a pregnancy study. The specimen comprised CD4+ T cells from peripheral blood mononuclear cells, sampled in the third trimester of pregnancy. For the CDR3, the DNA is TGCGCCAGCAGCTTGGATTTTCTCGGGAGTGGGTCAGATACGCAGTATTTT. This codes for CASSLDFLGSGSDTQYF.